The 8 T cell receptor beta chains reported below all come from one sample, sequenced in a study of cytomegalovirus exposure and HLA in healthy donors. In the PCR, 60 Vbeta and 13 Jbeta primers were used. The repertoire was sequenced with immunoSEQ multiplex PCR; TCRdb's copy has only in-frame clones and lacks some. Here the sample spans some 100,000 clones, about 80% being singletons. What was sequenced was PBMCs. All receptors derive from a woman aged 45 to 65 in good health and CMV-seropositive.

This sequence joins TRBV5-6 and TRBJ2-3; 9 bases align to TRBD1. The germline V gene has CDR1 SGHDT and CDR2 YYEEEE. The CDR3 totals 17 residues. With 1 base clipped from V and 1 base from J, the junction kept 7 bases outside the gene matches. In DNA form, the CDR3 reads TGTGCCAGCAGCTTGTGGGACAGGGTAGTTGGCACAGATACGCAGTATTTT. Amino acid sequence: CASSLWDRVVGTDTQYF. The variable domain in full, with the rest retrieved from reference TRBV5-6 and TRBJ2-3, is DAGVTQSPTHLIKTRGQQVTLRCSPKSGHDTVSWYQQALGQGPQFIFQYYEEEERQRGNFPDRFSGHQFPNYSSELNVNALLLGDSALYLCASSLWDRVVGTDTQYFGPGTRLTVL.

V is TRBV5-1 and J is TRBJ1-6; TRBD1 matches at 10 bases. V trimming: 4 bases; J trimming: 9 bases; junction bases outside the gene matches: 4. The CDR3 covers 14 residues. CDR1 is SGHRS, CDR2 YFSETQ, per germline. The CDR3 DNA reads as TGCGCCAGCAGCAAGACAGGGGGCGGTTCACCCCTCCACTTT. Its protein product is CASSKTGGGSPLHF.

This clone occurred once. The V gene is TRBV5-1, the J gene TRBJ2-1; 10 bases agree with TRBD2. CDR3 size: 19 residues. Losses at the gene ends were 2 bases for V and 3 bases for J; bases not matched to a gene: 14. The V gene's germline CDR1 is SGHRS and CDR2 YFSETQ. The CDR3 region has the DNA TGCGCCAGCAGCTTCCCTTCGGGTTGGGCTAGCGGGGGCTACAATGAGCAGTTCTTC. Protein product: CASSFPSGWASGGYNEQFF.

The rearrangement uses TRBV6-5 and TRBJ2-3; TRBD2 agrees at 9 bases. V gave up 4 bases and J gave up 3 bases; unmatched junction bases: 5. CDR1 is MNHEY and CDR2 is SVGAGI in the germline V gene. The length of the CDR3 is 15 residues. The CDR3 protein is CASSLAGEGTDTQYF. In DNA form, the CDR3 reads TGTGCCAGCAGTTTAGCGGGAGAGGGGACAGATACGCAGTATTTT.

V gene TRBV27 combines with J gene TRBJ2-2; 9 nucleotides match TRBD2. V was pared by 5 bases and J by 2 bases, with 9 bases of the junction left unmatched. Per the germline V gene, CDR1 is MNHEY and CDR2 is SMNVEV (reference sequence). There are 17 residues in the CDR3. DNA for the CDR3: TGTGCCAGCAGTCCCCTTAGCGGGGGCTATAACACCGGGGAGCTGTTTTTT. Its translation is CASSPLSGGYNTGELFF.

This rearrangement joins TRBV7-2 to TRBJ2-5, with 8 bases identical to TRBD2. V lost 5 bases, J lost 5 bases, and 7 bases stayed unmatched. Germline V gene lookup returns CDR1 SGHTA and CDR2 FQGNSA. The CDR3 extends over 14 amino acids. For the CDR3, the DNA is TGTGCCAGCAGCCCCCTGCGGGGGGCGGAGACCCAGTACTTC. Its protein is CASSPLRGAETQYF.

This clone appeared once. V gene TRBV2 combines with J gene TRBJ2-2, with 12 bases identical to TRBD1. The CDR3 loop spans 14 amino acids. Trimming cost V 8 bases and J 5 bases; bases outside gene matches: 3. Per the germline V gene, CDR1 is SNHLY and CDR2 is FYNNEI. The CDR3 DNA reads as TGTGCCAGCTGGGGACAGGGGGCGACCGGGGAGCTGTTTTTT. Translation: CASWGQGATGELFF.

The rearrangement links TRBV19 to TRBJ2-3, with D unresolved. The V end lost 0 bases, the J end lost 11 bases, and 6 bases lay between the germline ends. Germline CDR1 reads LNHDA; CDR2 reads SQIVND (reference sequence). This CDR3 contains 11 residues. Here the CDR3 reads CASSIELKQYF. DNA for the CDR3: TGTGCCAGTAGTATAGAACTTAAGCAGTATTTT.